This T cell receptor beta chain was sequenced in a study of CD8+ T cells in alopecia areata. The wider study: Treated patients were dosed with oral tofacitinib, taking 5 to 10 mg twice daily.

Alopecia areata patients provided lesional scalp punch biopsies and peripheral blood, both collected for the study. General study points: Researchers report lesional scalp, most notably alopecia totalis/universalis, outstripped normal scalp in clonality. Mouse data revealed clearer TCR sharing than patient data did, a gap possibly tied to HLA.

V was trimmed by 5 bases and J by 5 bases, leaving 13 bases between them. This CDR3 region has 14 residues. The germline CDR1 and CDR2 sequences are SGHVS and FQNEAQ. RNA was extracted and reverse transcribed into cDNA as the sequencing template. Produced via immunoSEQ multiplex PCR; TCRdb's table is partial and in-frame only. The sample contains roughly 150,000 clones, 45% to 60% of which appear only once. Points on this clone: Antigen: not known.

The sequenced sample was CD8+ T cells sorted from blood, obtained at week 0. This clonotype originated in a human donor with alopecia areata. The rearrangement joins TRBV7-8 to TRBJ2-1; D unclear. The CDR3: CASSQTMGNNEQFF. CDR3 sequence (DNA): TGTGCCAGCAGCCAAACGATGGGCAACAATGAGCAGTTCTTC.